The rows below give T cell receptor beta chains drawn from one sample of a study of blood T cell repertoires in COVID-19. The table came from immunoSEQ multiplex PCR; TCRdb's copy has only in-frame clones and leaves some out. The sample lists about 400,000 clones, around nine tenths seen once, with 1.5% to 2% in the top ten. Source material: PBMCs or T cells enriched from blood (not recorded which). These receptors originate from a woman aged 30 to 39 who had recovered from COVID-19. CDR3s include the opening cysteine and the closing phenylalanine or tryptophan. D genes are given only for firm matches.

d_gene,v_gene,j_gene,CDR3nt,CDR3aa
TRBD1,TRBV29-1,TRBJ1-2,TGCAGCGGAAGACAGGGGGCTAACTATGGCTACACCTTC,CSGRQGANYGYTF
.,TRBV5-6,TRBJ2-6,TGTGCCAGCAGCTTGTCTACAGGCGTCCTGACTTTC,CASSLSTGVLTF
.,TRBV12-5,TRBJ2-3,TGTGCTAGTGGTTTTGGTCGGGGGGCGGGAGATACGCAGTATTTT,CASGFGRGAGDTQYF
.,TRBV5-5,TRBJ1-1,TGTGCCAGCAGCTTGGGGCGGGTATCGGGGAACACTGAAGCTTTCTTT,CASSLGRVSGNTEAFF
TRBD1,TRBV24-1,TRBJ1-2,TGTGCCACCAGTGATGGGACAGCCTATGGCTACACCTTC,CATSDGTAYGYTF
.,TRBV7-2,TRBJ2-7,TGTGCCAGCAGCACCCAAGGGGCCTCCTACGAGCAGTACTTC,CASSTQGASYEQYF
.,TRBV6-6,TRBJ2-2,TGTGCCAGCAGTCGCCGAGGAGGGCCGTCGAACACCGGGGAGCTGTTTTTT,CASSRRGGPSNTGELFF
TRBD2,TRBV11-2,TRBJ2-5,TGTGCCAGCAGCTTGGAAGGGACTAACCAAGAGACCCAGTACTTC,CASSLEGTNQETQYF
TRBD1,TRBV7-7,TRBJ2-6,TGTGCCAGCAGCCAAACAGGGGCTGGGGCCAACGTCCTGACTTTC,CASSQTGAGANVLTF
TRBD1,TRBV4-3,TRBJ1-1,TGCGCCAGCAGCCGCAACAGGGGGACTGAAGCTTTCTTT,CASSRNRGTEAFF
TRBD1,TRBV5-1,TRBJ1-2,TGCGCCAGCAGCACCGGACAGGGAATCTATGGCTACACCTTC,CASSTGQGIYGYTF